This TCR beta chain was sequenced during a study of spatial heterogeneity in lung cancer. The germline CDR1 and CDR2 sequences are SGHDN and FVKESK. V was clipped by 1 base and J by 2 bases, with 6 bases between them. The CDR3 length is 13 residues. Via MiXCR, TCRdb re-called the 5' RACE reads, giving one row per CDR3 protein. The table has approximately 12,000 distinct CDR3 sequences, 9.5% to 13% seen once. Documented time point: sample taken at primary tumor resection. Sequencing was performed on whole RNA extracted from tumor and nontumor lung tissue, or from frozen PBMC, and the material was left unsorted. Notes on the study in general: Within tumors, counts of expanded alpha and beta TCRs tracked tumor mutation counts. Coverage of tumor T cells was estimated at about 7.4% for alpha chains and 13% for beta chains.

Remarks on this clonotype: The antigen remains undetermined.

Sample: lung tumor tissue, taken at surgery. This sequence originates from a female donor with early-stage non-small cell lung cancer. The V and J genes are TRBV14 and TRBJ2-7; D is undetermined. The DNA of the CDR3 is TGTGCCAGCAGCCAAGGGGCAGCCTACGAGCAGTACTTC. Translated: CASSQGAAYEQYF.